Each of the 25 T cell receptor beta chains below was sequenced from the same sample in a study of blood T cell repertoires in COVID-19. Some clones are missing from TCRdb's copy, which holds only in-frame ones; the method was immunoSEQ multiplex PCR. The data contain a few hundred thousand clones, 91% of them singletons. The sequenced material came from peripheral blood. Receptors originate from a young adult with COVID-19, enrolled during active disease.

V is TRBV6-2 or TRBV6-3 and J is TRBJ1-6; the D is unclear. Germline values: CDR1 MNHEY, CDR2 SVGEGT. The CDR3 contains 15 residues. With 5 bases removed from V and 2 bases from J, the gap between germline ends came to 10 bases. CDR3 protein: CASSRPGTYNSPLHF. Written as DNA, the CDR3 is TGTGCCAGCAGTCGTCCGGGAACCTATAATTCACCCCTCCACTTT.

The chain carries TRBV2 and TRBJ2-3, with 7 bases matching TRBD2. Germline assignment: CDR1 SNHLY and CDR2 FYNNEI. J lost 5 bases, V lost 5 bases, and 16 bases had no gene match. The CDR3 spans 17 residues. The CDR3 protein is CASSPQGGIRVRDTQYF. The CDR3, as DNA: TGTGCCAGCAGTCCCCAGGGAGGGATACGGGTGAGAGATACGCAGTATTTT.

A single count supports this clone. The chain links TRBV27 to TRBJ2-5, with 7 bases fitting TRBD2. Germline V CDR1 and CDR2: MNHEY, SMNVEV (reference sequence). The CDR3 length is 14 residues. The ends lost 7 bases at V and 4 bases at J; junction bases unmatched: 9. The CDR3 is CASTISGTRETQYF. In DNA form, the CDR3 reads TGTGCCAGCACAATAAGCGGGACCCGAGAGACCCAGTACTTC.

The chain recombines TRBV10-2 with TRBJ2-7; D not certain. The CDR3 runs to 16 residues. Per germline, CDR1 WSHSY and CDR2 SAAADI. With 0 bases removed from V and 4 bases from J, the gap between germline ends came to 16 bases. CDR3 nucleotide sequence: TGCGCCAGCAGTGAGTCGACTTGGTATAGCTGGTACGAGCAGTACTTC. Its protein product is CASSESTWYSWYEQYF.

V is TRBV9 and J is TRBJ2-7; 11 positions match TRBD1. Germline-derived CDR1 and CDR2 are SGDLS and YYNGEE. V shed 5 bases and J 6 bases; nucleotides not matched to a gene: 4. The CDR3 totals 13 residues. This CDR3 reads CASSTGTGGEQYF. CDR3 coding DNA: TGTGCCAGCAGTACGGGGACAGGGGGCGAGCAGTACTTC.

The J gene is TRBJ2-7, the V gene TRBV5-1; 9 positions match TRBD1. Per the germline V gene, CDR1 is SGHRS and CDR2 is YFSETQ. V was clipped by 3 bases and J by 2 bases; unmatched bases: 9. CDR3 length: 16 residues. CDR3 coding DNA: TGCGCCAGCAGCTCCGGACAGGGGAGTGGAACCTACGAGCAGTACTTC. This sequence encodes CASSSGQGSGTYEQYF.

This sequence joins TRBV6-6 and TRBJ1-5; D uncertain. This CDR3 is 13 amino acids long. Trimming cost V 7 bases and J 3 bases, with 10 bases left between them. Germline V lookup: CDR1 MNHNY, CDR2 SVGAGI (reference sequence). The CDR3 loop is CASTLRPNQPQHF. The DNA for the CDR3 is TGTGCCAGCACACTGCGGCCCAATCAGCCCCAGCATTTT.

The rearrangement links TRBV4-3 to TRBJ2-1; TRBD1 matches 8 bases. The CDR3 has 15 amino acids. In germline, CDR1 is LGHNA, CDR2 YSLEER. With V trimmed by 4 bases and J by 7 bases, 9 bases remained unmatched. The CDR3 DNA reads as TGCGCCAGCAGCCCGGACAGGGAGTGGTGGAATGAGCAGTTCTTC. Its translation: CASSPDREWWNEQFF.

The chain uses TRBV12-5 and TRBJ2-5; maybe TRBD1 (5 bases). The CDR3 runs to 15 residues. Trimming shortened V by 5 bases and J by 0 bases, and 13 bases separated the two germline ends. CDR1 is LGHNT and CDR2 is FRNRAP in the germline V gene. The CDR3 sequence is CASGTTTEYQETQYF. DNA of the CDR3: TGTGCTAGTGGTACGACGACAGAGTACCAAGAGACCCAGTACTTC.

This chain connects TRBV4-2 to TRBJ2-3, with 10 bases lining up with TRBD2. The CDR3 consists of 17 residues. The ends lost 0 bases at V and 9 bases at J; junction bases unmatched: 12. Germline loops: CDR1 LGHNA, CDR2 YNFKEQ. In DNA, the CDR3 is TGTGCCAGCAGCCAAGAACAGCGGGAGGGCCGGGTAGGCACGCAGTATTTT. It encodes CASSQEQREGRVGTQYF.

The CDR3 sequence is CASSSGQQNTEAFF. As DNA, the CDR3 is TGTGCCAGCAGTTCGGGACAGCAGAACACTGAAGCTTTCTTT. This chain joins TRBV6-5 and TRBJ1-1; 7 bases align to TRBD1. This CDR3 is built from 14 residues. J was trimmed by 1 base and V by 4 bases; bases with no gene match: 3. Germline CDR1 is MNHEY and CDR2 is SVGAGI.

The chain employs TRBV4-2 and TRBJ2-1, with no clear D. V was trimmed by 0 bases and J by 4 bases, leaving 13 bases between them. Looked up from germline, CDR1 is LGHNA and CDR2 is YNFKEQ. The CDR3 is 16 residues long. CDR3 in DNA: TGTGCCAGCAGCCAAGATCTCGGAGCTGCGTACAATGAGCAGTTCTTC. Translation gives CASSQDLGAAYNEQFF.

CDR3 nucleotide sequence: TGTGCCAGCAGCCACCGGGACAGGGGTCCAGATACGCAGTATTTT. This sequence encodes CASSHRDRGPDTQYF. The chain recombines TRBV5-4 with TRBJ2-3; 10 bases map to TRBD1. Trimming at V came to 4 bases and at J to 4 bases, leaving 6 bases not matched to a gene. The germline V gene encodes CDR1 SGHNT and CDR2 YYREEE (reference sequence). The CDR3 totals 15 residues.

The V call is TRBV10-3, the J call TRBJ2-2; 9 bases map to TRBD2. The length of the CDR3 is 14 residues. Germline CDR1 reads ENHRY; CDR2 reads SYGVKD. Germline trimming cut 11 bases from V and 2 bases from J; bases unmatched to any gene: 6. CDR3 sequence (DNA): TGTGCCGTAAGACTAGCGGCTAACACCGGGGAGCTGTTTTTT. Protein sequence: CAVRLAANTGELFF.

The chain has TRBV7-9 and TRBJ2-1, with 7 bases aligning to TRBD1. Per germline, CDR1 SEHNR and CDR2 FQNEAQ (reference sequence). CDR3 length equals 17 residues. The V and J ends lost 4 bases and 3 bases, in that order; junction bases with no gene match: 12. CDR3 sequence reads: CASSSGTEARNYNEQFF. The CDR3 bases are TGTGCCAGCAGCTCGGGGACAGAGGCGAGAAACTACAATGAGCAGTTCTTC.

This chain joins TRBV9 and TRBJ2-2; TRBD2 aligns across 10 bases. CDR1 SGDLS and CDR2 YYNGEE come from the germline V gene. The ends lost 1 base at V and 13 bases at J; junction bases unmatched: 7. The CDR3 is made up of 14 amino acids. The DNA of the CDR3 is TGTGCCAGCAGCGTAACTCCGGGACTAGCGTGGCTGTTTTTT. Amino acid sequence: CASSVTPGLAWLFF.

The V and J genes are TRBV18 and TRBJ2-5; no definite D call. The germline V gene encodes CDR1 KGHSH and CDR2 LQKENI. This CDR3 is built from 15 residues. Trimming cost V 2 bases and J 1 base, with 11 bases left between them. The CDR3 nucleotides read TGTGCCAGCTCACCAAGCGACGTCAGCCAAGAGACCCAGTACTTC. Translation: CASSPSDVSQETQYF. The full variable domain, in which reference TRBV18 and TRBJ2-5 provide the parts outside the CDR3, is NAGVMQNPRHLVRRRGQEARLRCSPMKGHSHVYWYRQLPEEGLKFMVYLQKENIIDESGMPKERFSAEFPKEGPSILRIQQVVRGDSAAYFCASSPSDVSQETQYFGPGTRLLVL.

The chain employs TRBV6-6 and TRBJ2-5; 13 bases fit TRBD2. Germline CDR1 is MNHNY and CDR2 is SVGAGI (reference sequence). J lost 5 bases, V lost 5 bases, and 11 bases had no gene match. The CDR3 contains 17 residues. The CDR3 protein is CASSLRLAGGAGETQYF. CDR3 DNA: TGTGCCAGCAGTCTCCGACTAGCGGGAGGAGCTGGGGAGACCCAGTACTTC.

The chain combines TRBV13 with TRBJ2-2; TRBD2 matches 10 bases. J lost 3 bases, V lost 8 bases, and 3 bases had no gene match. Germline CDR1 and CDR2: PRHDT and FYEKMQ (reference sequence). There are 14 residues in the CDR3. The CDR3 reads CASRTSGHTGELFF. In DNA, the CDR3 is TGTGCCAGCCGGACTAGCGGTCACACCGGGGAGCTGTTTTTT.

The CDR3 DNA is TGTGCCAGCAGCAAGGGGGAGGGGGAATCCTACAATGAGCAGTTCTTC. Protein: CASSKGEGESYNEQFF. V usage is TRBV7-8 and J usage is TRBJ2-1, with TRBD2 as a possible D gene (7 bases). V was clipped by 5 bases and J by 1 base, with 15 bases between them. The length of the CDR3 is 16 residues. CDR1 and CDR2 from the germline V gene are SGHVS and FQNEAQ. Full variable domain (outside the CDR3, taken from reference TRBV7-8 and TRBJ2-1): GAGVSQSPRYKVAKRGQDVALRCDPISGHVSLFWYQQALGQGPEFLTYFQNEAQLDKSGLPSDRFFAERPEGSVSTLKIQRTQQEDSAVYLCASSKGEGESYNEQFFGPGTRLTVL.

The chain employs TRBV10-3 and TRBJ2-1; tentatively, D is TRBD2 (6 bases). This CDR3 spans 15 amino acids. V dropped 1 base and J dropped 7 bases, with 14 bases sitting between them. Germline loops: CDR1 ENHRY, CDR2 SYGVKD. The CDR3 region has the DNA TGTGCCATCAGTGAGTACTCGGGAGCGGAGAATGAGCAGTTCTTC. Protein: CAISEYSGAENEQFF.

This rearrangement joins TRBV5-4 to TRBJ2-7; D not certain. The CDR3 is 13 amino acids. Trimming cost V 0 bases and J 3 bases, with 7 bases left between them. Per the germline V gene, CDR1 is SGHNT and CDR2 is YYREEE (reference sequence). The CDR3 DNA reads as TGTGCCAGCAGCTTGGAGGAGAGCTACGAGCAGTACTTC. Amino acids: CASSLEESYEQYF.

The V gene is TRBV19, the J gene TRBJ1-1, with TRBD1 matching over 8 bases. Germline CDR1 is LNHDA and CDR2 is SQIVND (reference sequence). Losses at the gene ends were 5 bases for V and 0 bases for J; bases not matched to a gene: 5. CDR3 length: 15 amino acids. CDR3 loop: CASSWQGALNTEAFF. For the CDR3, the DNA is TGTGCCAGTAGTTGGCAGGGGGCGTTGAACACTGAAGCTTTCTTT.

The chain joins TRBV2 to TRBJ1-6; tentatively, D is TRBD1 (5 bases). The V end lost 5 bases, the J end lost 8 bases, and 13 bases lay between the germline ends. This CDR3 has 14 amino acids. Germline V gene data show CDR1 as SNHLY and CDR2 as FYNNEI. CDR3 sequence reads: CASSRLTGHSPLHF. The CDR3 DNA sequence: TGTGCCAGCAGTCGCCTTACAGGACATTCACCCCTCCACTTT. The whole variable domain, filled in from reference TRBV2 and TRBJ1-6, reads EPEVTQTPSHQVTQMGQEVILRCVPISNHLYFYWYRQILGQKVEFLVSFYNNEISEKSEIFDDQFSVERPDGSNFTLKIRSTKLEDSAMYFCASSRLTGHSPLHFGNGTRLTVT.

This clone was counted a single time. The chain has TRBV19 and TRBJ2-6; 7 nucleotides agree with TRBD2. Unmatched junction bases numbered 10, after V lost 10 bases and J lost 1 base. The CDR3 is made up of 16 amino acids. Germline-derived CDR1 and CDR2 are LNHDA and SQIVND (reference sequence). The CDR3 spells CATLPGGSSGANVLTF. Here the CDR3 DNA reads TGTGCCACCCTGCCCGGGGGGAGTTCTGGGGCCAACGTCCTGACTTTC.